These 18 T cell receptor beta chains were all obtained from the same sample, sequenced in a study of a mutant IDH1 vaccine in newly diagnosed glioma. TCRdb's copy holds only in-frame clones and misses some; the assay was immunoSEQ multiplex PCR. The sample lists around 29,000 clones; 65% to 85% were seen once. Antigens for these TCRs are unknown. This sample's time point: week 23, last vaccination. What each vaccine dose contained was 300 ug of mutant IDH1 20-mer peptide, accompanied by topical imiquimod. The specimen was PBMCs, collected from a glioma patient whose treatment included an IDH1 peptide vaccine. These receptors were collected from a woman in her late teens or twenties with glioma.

CDR3 DNA sequence: TGTGCCAGCAGCTTAGGGTTAGCCGTTAATATGAACACTGAAGCTTTCTTT. It specifies CASSLGLAVNMNTEAFF. This chain connects TRBV11-2 to TRBJ1-1, with D uncertain. Trimming cost V 1 base and J 0 bases, with 15 bases left between them. The CDR3 runs 17 residues. Germline V gene sequence: CDR1 SGHAT, CDR2 FQNNGV. The full variable domain, in which reference TRBV11-2 and TRBJ1-1 provide the parts outside the CDR3, is EAGVAQSPRYKIIEKRQSVAFWCNPISGHATLYWYQQILGQGPKLLIQFQNNGVVDDSQLPKDRFSAERLKGVDSTLKIQPAKLEDSAVYLCASSLGLAVNMNTEAFFGQGTRLTVV.

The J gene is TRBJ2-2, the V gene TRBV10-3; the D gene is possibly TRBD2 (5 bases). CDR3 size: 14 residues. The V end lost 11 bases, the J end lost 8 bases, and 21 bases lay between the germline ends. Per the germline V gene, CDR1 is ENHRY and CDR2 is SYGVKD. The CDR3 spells CASRGPGNMGELFF. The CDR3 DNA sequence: TGTGCCTCACGCGGCCCGGGGAATATGGGGGAGCTGTTTTTT.

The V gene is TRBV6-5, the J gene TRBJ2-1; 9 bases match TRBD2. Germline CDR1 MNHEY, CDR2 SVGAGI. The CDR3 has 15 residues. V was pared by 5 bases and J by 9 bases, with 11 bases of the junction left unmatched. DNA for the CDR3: TGTGCCAGCAGTCCAAGCGGGAGGTCTAGGAGTGAGCAGTTCTTC. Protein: CASSPSGRSRSEQFF.

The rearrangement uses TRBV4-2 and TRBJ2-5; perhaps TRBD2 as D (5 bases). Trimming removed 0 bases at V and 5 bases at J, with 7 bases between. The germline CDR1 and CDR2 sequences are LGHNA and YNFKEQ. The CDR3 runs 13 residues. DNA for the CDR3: TGTGCCAGCAGCCAAGAGTGGAGGGAGACCCAGTACTTC. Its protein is CASSQEWRETQYF.

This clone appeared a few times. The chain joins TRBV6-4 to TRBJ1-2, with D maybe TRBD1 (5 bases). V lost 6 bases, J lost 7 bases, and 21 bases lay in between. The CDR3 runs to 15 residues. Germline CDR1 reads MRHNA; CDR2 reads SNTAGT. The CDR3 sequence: CASSPLAGSGAGYTF. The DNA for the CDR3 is TGTGCCAGCAGCCCTCTAGCAGGTTCCGGGGCTGGCTACACCTTC.

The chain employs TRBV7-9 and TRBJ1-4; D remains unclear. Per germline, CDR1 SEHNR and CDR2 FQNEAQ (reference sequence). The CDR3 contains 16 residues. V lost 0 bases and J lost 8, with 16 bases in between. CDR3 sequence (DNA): TGTGCCAGCAGCTTAGCGGGCGGAGCCCCAGGCGAAAAACTGTTTTTT. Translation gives CASSLAGGAPGEKLFF.

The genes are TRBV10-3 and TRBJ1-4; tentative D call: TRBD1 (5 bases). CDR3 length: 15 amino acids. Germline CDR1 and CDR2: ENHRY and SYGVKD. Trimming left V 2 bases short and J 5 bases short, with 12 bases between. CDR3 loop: CAISEQGLSNEKLFF. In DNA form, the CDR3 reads TGTGCCATCAGTGAGCAGGGACTTTCAAATGAAAAACTGTTTTTT.

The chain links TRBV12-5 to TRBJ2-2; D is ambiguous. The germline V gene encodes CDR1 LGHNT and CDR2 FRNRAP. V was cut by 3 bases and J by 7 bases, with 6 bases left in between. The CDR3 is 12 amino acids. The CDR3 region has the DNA TGTGCTAGTGGTTTCTCAGGCGGGGAGCTGTTTTTT. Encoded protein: CASGFSGGELFF. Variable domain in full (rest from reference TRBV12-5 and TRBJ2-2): DARVTQTPRHKVTEMGQEVTMRCQPILGHNTVFWYRQTMMQGLELLAYFRNRAPLDDSGMPKDRFSAEMPDATLATLKIQPSEPRDSAVYFCASGFSGGELFFGEGSRLTVL.

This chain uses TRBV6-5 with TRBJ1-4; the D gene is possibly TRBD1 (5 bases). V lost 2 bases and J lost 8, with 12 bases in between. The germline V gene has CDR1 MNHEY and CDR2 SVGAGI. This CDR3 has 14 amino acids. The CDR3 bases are TGTGCCAGCAGTTACGGCTTGAGGGGCGAAAAACTGTTTTTT. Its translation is CASSYGLRGEKLFF.

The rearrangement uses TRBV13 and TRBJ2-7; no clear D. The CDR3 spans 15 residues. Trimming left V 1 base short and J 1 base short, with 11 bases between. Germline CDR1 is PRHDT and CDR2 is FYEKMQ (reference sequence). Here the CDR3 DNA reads TGTGCCAGCAGCTTAGAAGGCCAGATTTCCTACGAGCAGTACTTC. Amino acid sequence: CASSLEGQISYEQYF. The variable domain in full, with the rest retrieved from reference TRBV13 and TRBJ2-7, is AAGVIQSPRHLIKEKRETATLKCYPIPRHDTVYWYQQGPGQDPQFLISFYEKMQSDKGSIPDRFSAQQFSDYHSELNMSSLELGDSALYFCASSLEGQISYEQYFGPGTRLTVT.

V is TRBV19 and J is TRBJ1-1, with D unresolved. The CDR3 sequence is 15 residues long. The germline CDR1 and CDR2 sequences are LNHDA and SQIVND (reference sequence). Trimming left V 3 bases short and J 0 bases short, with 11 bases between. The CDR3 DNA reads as TGTGCCAGTAGTATTTCGGGCGGAGTGAACACTGAAGCTTTCTTT. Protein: CASSISGGVNTEAFF. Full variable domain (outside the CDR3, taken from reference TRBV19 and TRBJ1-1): DGGITQSPKYLFRKEGQNVTLSCEQNLNHDAMYWYRQDPGQGLRLIYYSQIVNDFQKGDIAEGYSVSREKKESFPLTVTSAQKNPTAFYLCASSISGGVNTEAFFGQGTRLTVV.

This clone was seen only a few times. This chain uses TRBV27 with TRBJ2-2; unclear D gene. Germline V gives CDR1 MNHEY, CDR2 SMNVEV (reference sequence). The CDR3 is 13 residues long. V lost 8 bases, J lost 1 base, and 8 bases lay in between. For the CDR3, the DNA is TGTGCCAGCGGACGGATGAACACCGGGGAGCTGTTTTTT. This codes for CASGRMNTGELFF.

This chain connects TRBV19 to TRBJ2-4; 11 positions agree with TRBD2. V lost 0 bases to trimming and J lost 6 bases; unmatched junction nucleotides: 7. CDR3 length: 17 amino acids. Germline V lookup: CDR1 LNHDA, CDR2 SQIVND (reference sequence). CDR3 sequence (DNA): TGTGCCAGTAGTATAGAACTTAGCGGGAGGGCCCCAAACATTCAGTACTTC. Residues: CASSIELSGRAPNIQYF.

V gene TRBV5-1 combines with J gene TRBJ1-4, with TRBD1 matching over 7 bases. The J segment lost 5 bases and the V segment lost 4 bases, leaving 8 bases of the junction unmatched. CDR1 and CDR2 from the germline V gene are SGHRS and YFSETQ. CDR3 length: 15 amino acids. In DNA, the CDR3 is TGCGCCAGCAGCCTCTGGACAGGACTAAATGAAAAACTGTTTTTT. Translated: CASSLWTGLNEKLFF.

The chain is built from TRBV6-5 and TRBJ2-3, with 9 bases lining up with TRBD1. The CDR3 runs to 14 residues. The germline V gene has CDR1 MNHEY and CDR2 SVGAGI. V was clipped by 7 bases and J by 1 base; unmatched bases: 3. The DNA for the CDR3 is TGTGCCAGCATGCGACAGGGGGGCACAGATACGCAGTATTTT. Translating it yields CASMRQGGTDTQYF.

DNA for the CDR3: TGTGCCAGCAGCTTAGGGCCAGCGGGCGGGCCAGAGACCCAGTACTTC. Protein product: CASSLGPAGGPETQYF. The gene calls are TRBV7-2 and TRBJ2-5; D is perhaps TRBD2 (6 bases). V lost 1 base to trimming and J lost 4 bases, with 16 bases between them. Germline V gene lookup returns CDR1 SGHTA and CDR2 FQGNSA. The CDR3 is 16 residues long.

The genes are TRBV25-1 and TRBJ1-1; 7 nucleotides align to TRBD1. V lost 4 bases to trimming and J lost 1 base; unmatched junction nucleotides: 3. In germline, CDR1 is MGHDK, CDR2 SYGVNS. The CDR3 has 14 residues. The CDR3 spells CASSARTGNTEAFF. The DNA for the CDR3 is TGTGCCAGCAGTGCACGGACAGGGAACACTGAAGCTTTCTTT.

The CDR3 DNA sequence: TGTGCCACGACGTCGGTGGGAGGGGGGGCCTACAATGAGCAGTTCTTC. Amino acids: CATTSVGGGAYNEQFF. The chain combines TRBV10-3 with TRBJ2-1; maybe TRBD2 (7 bases). Per germline, CDR1 ENHRY and CDR2 SYGVKD. The CDR3 loop spans 16 amino acids. Trimming removed 10 bases at V and 2 bases at J, with 21 bases between.